A selection of T cell receptor beta chains follows, all from one sample in a study of tumor-infiltrating lymphocytes in localized non-small cell lung cancer. Sequencing used immunoSEQ multiplex PCR; TCRdb keeps in-frame clones, though not all of them. This table has about 16,000 clones, roughly 40% appearing once. Sequenced: lung tumor tissue. The receptors were gathered from a human donor with non-small cell lung cancer. Both conserved end residues are part of each CDR3. D genes are given only for firm matches. The listing skips clone size in some rows; elsewhere it reads once, few, many or a size class.

>NA|TRBJ1-5|TRBD1|TRBV2
CASSELGTGYIGFRNQPQHF
TGTGCCAGCAGTGAACTGGGGACAGGCTACATCGGTTTTAGGAATCAGCCCCAGCATTTT
>NA|TRBJ1-5|NA|TRBV30
CAWSGTLTQPQHF
TGTGCCTGGAGCGGGACCCTCACGCAGCCCCAGCATTTT
>NA|TRBJ2-2|NA|TRBV6-5
CASSWAGNTGELFF
TGTGCCAGCAGTTGGGCCGGGAACACCGGGGAGCTGTTTTTT
>NA|TRBJ1-2|NA|TRBV19
CASSIDGFGYTF
TGTGCCAGTAGTATCGACGGGTTTGGCTACACCTTC
>NA|TRBJ1-5|NA|TRBV27
CASSPDRNQPQHF
TGTGCCAGCAGCCCGGACCGGAATCAGCCCCAGCATTTT
>NA|TRBJ1-2|TRBD1|TRBV7-9
CASSLGQGIGGYTF
TGTGCCAGCAGCTTGGGACAGGGGATCGGGGGCTACACCTTC
>NA|TRBJ1-5|NA|TRBV4-3
CASSQMLSSNQPQHF
TGCGCCAGCAGCCAGATGCTCAGTAGCAATCAGCCCCAGCATTTT
>NA|TRBJ1-1|NA|TRBV10-3
CAISEKKAGDAGAFF
TGTGCCATCAGTGAAAAAAAGGCTGGGGACGCCGGAGCTTTCTTT
>medium-sized|TRBJ2-1|TRBD2|TRBV25-1
CASSESSGGGEQFF
TGTGCCAGCAGTGAAAGCAGCGGGGGAGGTGAGCAGTTCTTC
>NA|TRBJ2-7|NA|TRBV7-3
CASSLRQGHSEQYF
TGTGCCAGCAGCTTAAGGCAGGGTCACTCCGAGCAGTACTTC
>NA|TRBJ2-7|NA|TRBV6-5
CASSYEIYEQYF
TGTGCCAGCAGTTATGAGATCTACGAGCAGTACTTC
>medium-sized|TRBJ2-6|TRBD1|TRBV7-3
CASSPGQGGVLTF
TGTGCCAGCAGTCCAGGACAGGGAGGTGTCCTGACTTTC
>NA|TRBJ2-7|TRBD1|TRBV29-1
CSAGTGVREQYF
TGCAGCGCCGGGACAGGGGTTCGCGAGCAGTACTTC